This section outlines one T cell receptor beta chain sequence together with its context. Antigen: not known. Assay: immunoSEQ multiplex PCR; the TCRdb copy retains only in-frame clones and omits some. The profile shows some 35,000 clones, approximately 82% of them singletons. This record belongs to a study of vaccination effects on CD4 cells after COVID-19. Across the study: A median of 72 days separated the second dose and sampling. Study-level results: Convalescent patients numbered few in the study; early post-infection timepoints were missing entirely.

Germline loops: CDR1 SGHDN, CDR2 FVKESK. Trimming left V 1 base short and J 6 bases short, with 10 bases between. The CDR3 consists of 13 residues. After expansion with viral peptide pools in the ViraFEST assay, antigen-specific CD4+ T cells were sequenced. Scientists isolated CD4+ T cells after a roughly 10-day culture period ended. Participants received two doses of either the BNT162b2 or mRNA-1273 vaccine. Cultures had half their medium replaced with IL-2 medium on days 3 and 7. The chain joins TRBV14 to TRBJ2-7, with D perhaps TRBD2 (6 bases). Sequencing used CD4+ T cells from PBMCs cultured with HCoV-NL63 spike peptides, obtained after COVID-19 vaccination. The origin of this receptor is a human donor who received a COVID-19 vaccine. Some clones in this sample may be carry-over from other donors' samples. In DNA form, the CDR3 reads TGTGCCAGCAGCCAAGTTGGGGGGACCGAGCAGTACGTC. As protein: CASSQVGGTEQYV.